This T cell receptor beta chain was profiled in a study of blood T cell repertoires in COVID-19. About the study: Both acute and convalescent COVID-19 samples were obtained from the United States, Italy and Spain. In each case, the material was cDNA or gDNA derived from T cells, B-cell-depleted T cells, or PBMCs.

CDR1 is MNHEY, CDR2 SMNVEV, per germline (reference sequence). This CDR3 has 16 residues. The V gene end was trimmed by 1 base and the J gene end by 4 bases; junction bases not matched to a gene: 10. How the authors handled the data: Reference gene primer amplification gave estimated nucleated cell counts. The table came from immunoSEQ multiplex PCR; TCRdb's copy has only in-frame clones and leaves some out. V, J and clone size reflect that table, while D and trimming were determined from the DNA. The sample yields 150,000 to 200,000 clones, about 88% seen once. The clonotype was recovered from a man between 70 and 80 years old with active or convalescent COVID-19. This rearrangement joins TRBV27 to TRBJ2-7, with 7 nucleotides matching TRBD1. Sequenced sample: peripheral blood. The chain's CDR3 is CASSLFGTGALYEQYF. For the CDR3, the DNA is TGTGCCAGCAGTTTATTCGGCACAGGGGCTCTATACGAGCAGTACTTC.